The 14 T cell receptor beta chains below come from one sample, sequenced in a study of OX40 agonist ivuxolimab in advanced cancers. TCRdb keeps only in-frame clones here, not all; method: immunoSEQ multiplex PCR. The sample lists about 18,000 clones; about two thirds were seen once. The sample was CD4+ or CD8+ T cells sorted from blood, taken in a trial of the OX40 agonist ivuxolimab. These receptors all stem from an adult with an advanced solid tumor such as melanoma, head and neck, liver or kidney cancer.

The genes are TRBV9 and TRBJ2-2, with unresolved D. Per germline, CDR1 SGDLS and CDR2 YYNGEE. The V and J ends lost 3 bases and 4 bases respectively, with 19 bases between them. The CDR3 sequence is 17 residues long. The CDR3: CASSGATKGPVTGELFF. CDR3 DNA sequence: TGTGCCAGCAGCGGCGCGACGAAGGGCCCGGTCACCGGGGAGCTGTTTTTT. Looking up the rest from reference TRBV9 and TRBJ2-2 gives the full variable domain: DSGVTQTPKHLITATGQRVTLRCSPRSGDLSVYWYQQSLDQGLQFLIQYYNGEERAKGNILERFSAQQFPDLHSELNLSSLELGDSALYFCASSGATKGPVTGELFFGEGSRLTVL.

The chain couples TRBV28 to TRBJ1-5; 7 nucleotides align to TRBD1. The CDR3 has 13 amino acids. In germline, CDR1 is MDHEN, CDR2 SYDVKM. V trimming: 6 bases; J trimming: 3 bases; junction bases outside the gene matches: 2. CDR3 loop: CASRDRDNQPQHF. CDR3 DNA sequence: TGTGCCAGCAGAGACAGGGACAATCAGCCCCAGCATTTT.

This rearrangement joins TRBV5-6 to TRBJ2-7; D remains unclear. V was pared by 1 base and J by 6 bases, with 20 bases between. CDR1 is SGHDT, CDR2 YYEEEE, per germline. This CDR3 is 16 amino acids long. DNA for the CDR3: TGTGCCAGCAGCTTGAGCGTTCGGCCAGCCGCTGGCGAGCAGTACTTC. Its translation is CASSLSVRPAAGEQYF.

The J gene is TRBJ2-7, the V gene TRBV27, with TRBD2 matching over 10 bases. There are 13 residues in the CDR3. V lost 3 bases and J lost 4; bases outside the gene matches: 0. Germline V gene data show CDR1 as MNHEY and CDR2 as SMNVEV (reference sequence). The CDR3 region is CASSFSGRYEQYF. As DNA, the CDR3 is TGTGCCAGCAGTTTTAGCGGGAGGTACGAGCAGTACTTC.

V is TRBV6-5 and J is TRBJ2-5, with D tentatively TRBD2 (5 bases). Germline V CDR1 and CDR2: MNHEY, SVGAGI. Between the trimmed V and J ends, which lost 1 base and 3 bases, there was a span of 15 bases. The CDR3 is 16 residues long. CDR3 sequence: CASSYYGRTEEETQYF. The DNA for the CDR3 is TGTGCCAGCAGTTACTATGGAAGGACTGAAGAAGAGACCCAGTACTTC.

The chain recombines TRBV4-3 with TRBJ2-7; the D gene is possibly TRBD2 (6 bases). The CDR3 is made up of 14 amino acids. Germline V CDR1 and CDR2: LGHNA, YSLEER. V was shortened by 1 base and J by 4 bases, with 11 bases between the two germline ends. The CDR3 DNA is TGCGCCAGCAGCCAAGGAGGAGGGATTTACGAGCAGTACTTC. Translated: CASSQGGGIYEQYF.

This chain joins TRBV9 and TRBJ1-6, with unresolved D. This CDR3 spans 15 amino acids. Germline CDR1 and CDR2: SGDLS and YYNGEE. The V and J ends lost 1 base and 4 bases respectively, with 9 bases between them. The CDR3 region is CASSVSGDYNSPLHF. As DNA, the CDR3 is TGTGCCAGCAGCGTATCGGGTGATTATAATTCACCCCTCCACTTT.

Comment on this clone: At one boundary the junction diverges from the germline segment, which might be a read error. The chain is built from TRBV28 and TRBJ2-3, with 10 bases that match TRBD2. The V gene's germline CDR1 is MDHEN and CDR2 SYDVKM. This CDR3 comprises 18 residues. CDR3 protein: CASTDPRSASGSIDTQYF. The CDR3 DNA is TGTGCCAGCACCGATCCCCGCTCGGCTAGCGGGAGCATAGATACGCAGTATTTT.

Only one count was recorded for this clone. A junction boundary mismatches the germline segment, possibly from a read error. The chain combines TRBV10-3 with TRBJ1-1; D not resolved. The CDR3 runs to 12 residues. Germline V gives CDR1 ENHRY, CDR2 SYGVKD. The CDR3 loop reads CASSYSRQEAFF. CDR3 nucleotide sequence: TGTGCCAGCAGTTACTCGAGGCAGGAAGCTTTCTTT.

This clone was counted a few times. The chain uses TRBV6-1 and TRBJ2-7, with no clear D. Germline V CDR1 and CDR2: MNHNS, SASEGT. V dropped 11 bases and J dropped 3 bases, with 23 bases sitting between them. The CDR3 runs 15 residues. CDR3 in amino acids: CASSDAHYGDYEQYF. CDR3 bases: TGTGCCTCCTCGGACGCTCACTACGGAGACTACGAGCAGTACTTC.

This rearrangement joins TRBV28 to TRBJ1-1; a possible D gene is TRBD1 (5 bases). V dropped 5 bases and J dropped 3 bases, with 16 bases sitting between them. The CDR3 runs 15 residues. Germline V gives CDR1 MDHEN, CDR2 SYDVKM. In DNA, the CDR3 is TGTGCCAGCAGTCTCTCGGGACCCGGGGACACTGAAGCTTTCTTT. Protein sequence: CASSLSGPGDTEAFF. The complete variable domain, with remaining parts taken from reference TRBV28 and TRBJ1-1, reads DVKVTQSSRYLVKRTGEKVFLECVQDMDHENMFWYRQDPGLGLRLIYFSYDVKMKEKGDIPEGYSVSREKKERFSLILESASTNQTSMYLCASSLSGPGDTEAFFGQGTRLTVV.

The chain carries TRBV11-3 and TRBJ2-7; 11 nucleotides agree with TRBD2. V shed 1 base, J shed 2 bases, and the junction held 1 base outside the gene matches. The CDR3 is 15 residues long. Germline CDR1 is SGHNT and CDR2 is YENEEA. CDR3 DNA sequence: TGTGCCAGCAGCTTAGTAGCGGGAGGGGCCTACGAGCAGTACTTC. It is translated as CASSLVAGGAYEQYF.

This clone is a singleton in its sample. The CDR3 bases are TGTGCCTGGTACAAGGGGGCAGGGGAAGCTTTCTTT. Protein: CAWYKGAGEAFF. This chain uses TRBV30 with TRBJ1-1; TRBD1 matches 7 bases. The length of the CDR3 is 12 residues. The V and J ends lost 5 bases and 8 bases, in that order; junction bases with no gene match: 8. Germline CDR1 GTSNPN, CDR2 SVGIG (reference sequence).

This clone ranks as medium-sized. The chain uses TRBV7-2 and TRBJ2-7, with D perhaps given as TRBD1 or TRBD2 (5 bases each). Looked up from germline, CDR1 is SGHTA and CDR2 is FQGNSA. The V gene lost 4 bases and the J gene lost 6 bases, with 16 bases spanning the gap. This CDR3 has 14 residues. CDR3 loop: CASSSSGTLPEQYF. The CDR3 DNA follows: TGTGCCAGCAGCTCCTCCGGGACCCTCCCCGAGCAGTACTTC.